These T cell receptor beta chains were read from a single sample in a study of shared clonotypes between healthy human individuals. The method was immunoSEQ multiplex PCR; TCRdb's version includes in-frame clones alone and lacks a portion of them. The sample lists some 2.3 million clones, more than 85% occurring once. The sample was naive CD4+ T cells from PBMCs. The source is a man aged 18 to 35 in good health. Some clones in this sample may be carry-over from other donors' samples. Both conserved end residues are part of each CDR3. The D gene is left open where the match is weak. The size entry is marked missing in some rows and otherwise reads once, few, many or a size class.

j_call clone_size d_call v_call cdr3_nt cdr3_aa
TRBJ2-6 NA NA TRBV28 TGTGCCAGCAGCGGGCGGGGTAATGGGGCCAACGTCCTGACTTTC CASSGRGNGANVLTF
TRBJ2-1 NA NA TRBV28 TGTGCCAGCAGTCTACAGGTTCATGAGCAGTTCTTC CASSLQVHEQFF
TRBJ2-1 NA TRBD2 TRBV7-2 TGTGCCAGCAGCTGGACTAGCGGGGTCTACAATGAGCAGTTCTTC CASSWTSGVYNEQFF
TRBJ2-2 NA NA TRBV4-3 TGCGCCAGCAGCCAGGAAGACAGGTCCGGGGAGCTGTTTTTT CASSQEDRSGELFF
TRBJ2-1 once TRBD2 TRBV6-4 TGTGCCAGCAGTGACCCTCAAGCAGCGGGAGGGCCAAATGAGCAGTTCTTC CASSDPQAAGGPNEQFF
TRBJ1-1 once TRBD1 TRBV18 TGTGCCAGCACTTCAGGGGGCGGCACTGAAGCTTTCTTT CASTSGGGTEAFF
TRBJ1-1 few NA TRBV20-1 TGCAGTGCTAGAGGGACGGGAGAAGCTTTCTTT CSARGTGEAFF
TRBJ2-1 NA NA TRBV30 TGTGCCTGGAGTGTGTCGGGCAGCTCCTACAATGAGCAGTTCTTC CAWSVSGSSYNEQFF
TRBJ2-3 NA NA TRBV5-1 TGCGCCAGCAGCTTGGGACTAGTTCCAGATACGCAGTATTTT CASSLGLVPDTQYF
TRBJ2-5 NA TRBD2 TRBV5-1 TGCGCCAGCAGCTCCGGGACTAGCGGGAGTGAGACCCAGTACTTC CASSSGTSGSETQYF
TRBJ1-1 NA NA TRBV5-1 TGCGCCAGCAGCTTGGGGCAGGGGATGAGGCGGAGCACTGAAGCTTTCTTT CASSLGQGMRRSTEAFF
TRBJ1-3 NA NA TRBV6-1 TGTGCCAGCAGCAGAAACAGGTTCTGGGAGGACACCATATATTTT CASSRNRFWEDTIYF
TRBJ2-1 NA TRBD2 TRBV10-3 TGTGCCATCGCTAGCGGGGTTGAGCAGTTCTTC CAIASGVEQFF
TRBJ2-1 once TRBD1 TRBV6-5 TGTGCCAGCACTGGGACAGGGGTGGTGGGGCAGTTCTTC CASTGTGVVGQFF
TRBJ2-3 NA NA TRBV7-9 TGTGCCAGCAGCTCTTCCGACTACTACACAGATACGCAGTATTTT CASSSSDYYTDTQYF